This TCR beta chain was profiled in a study of read filtering for tumor transcriptome and immune sequencing. Molecular barcoded adaptors covering alpha/delta and beta/gamma chains were used on roughly 400 ng RNA. TCRdb reprocessed the reads via MiXCR and lists one record per CDR3 protein. The sample holds more than 35,000 distinct CDR3 sequences, 13% to 15% seen once. Trimming cost V 3 bases and J 6 bases; bases outside gene matches: 6. Germline V gene data show CDR1 as MDHEN and CDR2 as SYDVKM. CDR3 size: 15 residues. Only a few counts were recorded for this clonotype. The rearrangement links TRBV28 to TRBJ2-2, with 8 bases identical to TRBD1. The sample taken for sequencing was a population of CD138-negative cells sorted from bone marrow. This TCR was sampled from a donor at least 40 years old with multiple myeloma. DNA of the CDR3: TGTGCCAGCAGTTTCCAGGGGGCGCCGGCCGGGGAGCTGTTTTTT. It codes for CASSFQGAPAGELFF. The full variable domain, with the rest looked up from reference TRBV28 and TRBJ2-2, is DVKVTQSSRYLVKRTGEKVFLECVQDMDHENMFWYRQDPGLGLRLIYFSYDVKMKEKGDIPEGYSVSREKKERFSLILESASTNQTSMYLCASSFQGAPAGELFFGEGSRLTVL.